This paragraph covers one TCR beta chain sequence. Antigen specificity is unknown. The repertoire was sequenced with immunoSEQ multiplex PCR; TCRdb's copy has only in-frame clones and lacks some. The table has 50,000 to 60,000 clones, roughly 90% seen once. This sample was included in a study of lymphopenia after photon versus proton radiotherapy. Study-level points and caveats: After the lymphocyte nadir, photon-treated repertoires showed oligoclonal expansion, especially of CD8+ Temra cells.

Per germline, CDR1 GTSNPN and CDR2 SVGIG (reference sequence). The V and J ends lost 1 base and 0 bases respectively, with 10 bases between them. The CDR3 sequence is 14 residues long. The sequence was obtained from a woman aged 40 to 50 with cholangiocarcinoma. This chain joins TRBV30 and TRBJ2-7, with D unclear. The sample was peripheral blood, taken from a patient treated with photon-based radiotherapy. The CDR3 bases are TGTGCCTGGAGTGGCCCTTCCGCCTCCTACGAGCAGTACTTC. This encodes CAWSGPSASYEQYF.